The clone carrying this TCR beta chain was seen only once. The CDR3 has 13 residues. Germline V gene data show CDR1 as SGHVS and CDR2 as FNYEAQ. V dropped 4 bases and J dropped 4 bases, with 10 bases sitting between them. The sample belongs to a study of cytotoxic CD8 clonotypes in ibrutinib-treated CLL. Study in general: Partial responses totalled about 24 and complete responses 2; after median roughly 70 months, 14 remained remitted and about twelve progressed.

Investigators sought sequencing depths of between 1 in 200,000 and 1 in 1 million T cells. Here immunoSEQ multiplex PCR was the method, and the copy in TCRdb shows in-frame clones only, minus some. The table has some 120,000 clones, 50% to 65% seen once. Material: PBMCs, obtained after 24 months of ibrutinib treatment. The rearrangement uses TRBV7-6 and TRBJ2-5, with D unresolved. This TCR derives from a human donor with chronic lymphocytic leukemia. DNA of the CDR3: TGTGCCAGCAGCTACAATTGGGGAGAGACCCAGTACTTC. This translates into CASSYNWGETQYF.